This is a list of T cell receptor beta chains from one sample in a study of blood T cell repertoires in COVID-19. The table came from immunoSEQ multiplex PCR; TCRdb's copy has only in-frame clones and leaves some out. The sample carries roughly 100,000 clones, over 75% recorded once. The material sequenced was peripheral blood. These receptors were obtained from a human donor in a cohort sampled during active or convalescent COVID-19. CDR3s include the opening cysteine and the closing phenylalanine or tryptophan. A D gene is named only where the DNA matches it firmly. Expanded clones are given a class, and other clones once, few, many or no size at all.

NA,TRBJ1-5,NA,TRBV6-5,CASSQNSNQPQHF,TGTGCCAGCAGTCAAAATAGCAATCAGCCCCAGCATTTT
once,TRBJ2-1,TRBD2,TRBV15,CATSRGLAGPYNEQFF,TGTGCCACCAGCAGAGGACTAGCGGGGCCCTACAATGAGCAGTTCTTC
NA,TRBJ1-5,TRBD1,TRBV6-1,CASSETDRGGGIQPQHF,TGTGCCAGCAGTGAAACGGACAGGGGGGGCGGTATTCAGCCCCAGCATTTT
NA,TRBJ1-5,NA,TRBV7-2,CASGPPGERSQPQHF,TGTGCCAGCGGACCCCCCGGGGAGAGGAGTCAGCCCCAGCATTTT
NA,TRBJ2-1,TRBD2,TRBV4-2,CASSQDVAGVEQFF,TGTGCCAGCAGCCAAGATGTAGCGGGGGTTGAGCAGTTCTTC
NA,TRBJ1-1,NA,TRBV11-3,CASSRGNGNTEAFF,TGTGCCAGCAGCCGGGGTAACGGGAACACTGAAGCTTTCTTT
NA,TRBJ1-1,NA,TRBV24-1,CATSADKGHNTEAFF,TGTGCCACCAGTGCTGACAAGGGACACAACACTGAAGCTTTCTTT
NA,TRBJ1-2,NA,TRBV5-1,CASSLSGNYGYTF,TGCGCCAGCAGCTTATCAGGGAACTATGGCTACACCTTC
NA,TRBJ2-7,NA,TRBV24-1,CATSEAGSMAEQYF,TGTGCCACCAGTGAGGCCGGGTCCATGGCCGAGCAGTACTTC
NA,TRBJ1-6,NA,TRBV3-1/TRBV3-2,CASSQVVGGRSPLHF,TGTGCCAGCAGCCAAGTGGTCGGGGGGCGGTCACCCCTCCACTTT
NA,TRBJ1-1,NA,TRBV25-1,CASSTPGRGDTEAFF,TGTGCCAGCAGTACGCCCGGGAGGGGGGACACTGAAGCTTTCTTT
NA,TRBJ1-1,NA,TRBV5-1,CASTRDTLNTEAFF,TGCGCCAGCACCCGGGACACCTTGAACACTGAAGCTTTCTTT
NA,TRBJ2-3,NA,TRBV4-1,CASSQWWRGPDTDTQYF,TGCGCCAGCAGCCAATGGTGGCGGGGGCCCGACACAGATACGCAGTATTTT
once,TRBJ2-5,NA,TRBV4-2,CASSQGGAGETQYF,TGTGCCAGCAGCCAAGGTGGTGCGGGGGAGACCCAGTACTTC
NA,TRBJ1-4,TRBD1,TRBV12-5,CASGADRGLTNEKLFF,TGTGCTAGTGGTGCTGACAGGGGGCTCACTAATGAAAAACTGTTTTTT
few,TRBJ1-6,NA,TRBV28,CASSLSGIGSPLHF,TGTGCCAGCAGTTTATCAGGGATCGGTTCACCCCTCCACTTT
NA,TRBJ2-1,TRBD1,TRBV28,CASSLGGQGAYSYNEQFF,TGTGCCAGCAGTTTAGGGGGACAGGGAGCTTACTCCTACAATGAGCAGTTCTTC
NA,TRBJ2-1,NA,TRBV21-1,CASSRHWGGGNEQFF,NA